The following is a T cell receptor (beta chain) sequence with its context. The antigen remains unidentified. Sequencing used immunoSEQ multiplex PCR; TCRdb keeps in-frame clones, though not all of them. The repertoire consists of about 460,000 clones, with 89% occurring once and the leading ten covering over 1.5%. These data are taken from a study of Ad26.COV2.S vaccination and SARS-CoV-2 variants. Treatment in this sample: roughly 20 received Ad26.COV2.S at low or high dose, single or two shots; a few received placebo; per-sample allocation not given. Sampling was done on day 63 after the first vaccine or placebo injection. An adult aged 18-55 years in Boston served as the donor. An Ad26 vector expressing Wuhan-strain SARS-CoV-2 spike served as the vaccine. The germline V gene encodes CDR1 SGHTS and CDR2 YDEGEE. CDR3 size: 15 residues. V was trimmed by 5 bases and J by 5 bases, leaving 18 bases between them.

Whole-study results and caveats: Total responses of T cells may have been underestimated by the analyses of TCR breadth and depth.

The input for sequencing was peripheral blood, taken in a trial of Ad26.COV2.S vaccine versus placebo. The V and J genes are TRBV5-8 and TRBJ2-3, with a tentative D call TRBD1 (5 bases). The receptor comes from a person between 18 and 59 years old who received the Ad26.COV2.S COVID-19 vaccine or a placebo. The CDR3 protein is CASRLDVGAEDTQYF. The CDR3 nucleotides are TGTGCCAGCAGACTTGATGTTGGGGCCGAAGATACGCAGTATTTT.